One sample yielded the 5 T cell receptor beta chains listed below, sequenced in a study of CD8+ T cells in alopecia areata. In each case, RNA was isolated and then reverse transcribed into cDNA as the sequencing template. Sequenced by immunoSEQ multiplex PCR; TCRdb stores in-frame clones only, minus some. The data contain 60,000 to 70,000 clones, under 55% of them singletons. This material consisted of CD8+ T cells sorted from blood, taken at week 0. These receptors were obtained from a human donor with alopecia areata.

This clone was picked up one time. V is TRBV2 and J is TRBJ2-1; 14 bases line up with TRBD2. The CDR3 loop spans 18 amino acids. The V segment lost 4 bases and the J segment 1 base; nucleotides outside the gene matches: 6. CDR1 is SNHLY, CDR2 FYNNEI, per germline. The CDR3 bases are TGTGCCAGCAGTGGCCGGACTAGCGGGAGGAGATCCTACAATGAGCAGTTCTTC. Amino acid sequence: CASSGRTSGRRSYNEQFF.

This chain uses TRBV27 with TRBJ2-7; weak D call: TRBD1 (6 bases). Germline lookup yields CDR1 MNHEY and CDR2 SMNVEV (reference sequence). Trimming removed 5 bases from V and 1 base from J, with 12 bases in between. This CDR3 spans 14 amino acids. CDR3 residues: CASSPWTASYEQYF. CDR3 coding DNA: TGTGCCAGCAGTCCCTGGACAGCGTCCTACGAGCAGTACTTC.

In nucleotides, the CDR3 is TGTGCCAGCGGGGCCTGGGATGAGCAGTTCTTC. This codes for CASGAWDEQFF. The V gene is TRBV2, the J gene TRBJ2-1; tentatively, D is TRBD1 (5 bases). The germline V gene encodes CDR1 SNHLY and CDR2 FYNNEI. The CDR3 extends over 11 amino acids. The V end lost 8 bases, the J end lost 8 bases, and 10 bases lay between the germline ends.

For this clone: The same CDR3 arises from other DNA sequences in this sample as well. The genes are TRBV7-9 and TRBJ2-2; D gene unclear. From germline, CDR1 is SEHNR and CDR2 FQNEAQ (reference sequence). With 6 bases removed from V and 6 bases from J, the gap between germline ends came to 5 bases. This CDR3 has 11 residues. The CDR3 sequence: CASSLSGELFF. CDR3 nucleotides: TGTGCCAGCAGTTTATCCGGGGAGCTGTTTTTT. Based on the CDR3 plus reference TRBV7-9 and TRBJ2-2, the full variable domain is DTGVSQNPRHKITKRGQNVTFRCDPISEHNRLYWYRQTLGQGPEFLTYFQNEAQLEKSRLLSDRFSAERPKGSFSTLEIQRTEQGDSAMYLCASSLSGELFFGEGSRLTVL.

This sequence joins TRBV25-1 and TRBJ2-7; D is undetermined. The CDR3 is 11 residues long. The germline V and J ends were trimmed by 3 bases and 3 bases, with 3 bases remaining between them. Germline-derived CDR1 and CDR2 are MGHDK and SYGVNS. CDR3: CASSDHYEQYF. The CDR3 nucleotides are TGTGCCAGCAGTGACCACTACGAGCAGTACTTC.